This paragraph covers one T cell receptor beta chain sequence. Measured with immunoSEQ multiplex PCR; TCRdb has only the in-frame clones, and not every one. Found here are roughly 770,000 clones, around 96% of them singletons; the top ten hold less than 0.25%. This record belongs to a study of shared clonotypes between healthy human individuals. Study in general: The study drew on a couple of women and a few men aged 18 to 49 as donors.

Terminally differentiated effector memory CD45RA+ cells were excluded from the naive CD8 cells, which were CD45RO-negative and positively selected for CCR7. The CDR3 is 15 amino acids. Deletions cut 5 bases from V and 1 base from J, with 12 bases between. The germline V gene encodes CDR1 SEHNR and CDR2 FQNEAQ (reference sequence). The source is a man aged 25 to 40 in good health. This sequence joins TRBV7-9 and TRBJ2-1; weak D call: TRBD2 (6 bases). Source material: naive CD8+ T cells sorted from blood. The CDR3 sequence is CASSVRLDSYNEQFF. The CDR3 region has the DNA TGTGCCAGCAGCGTCCGACTAGATTCCTACAATGAGCAGTTCTTC.